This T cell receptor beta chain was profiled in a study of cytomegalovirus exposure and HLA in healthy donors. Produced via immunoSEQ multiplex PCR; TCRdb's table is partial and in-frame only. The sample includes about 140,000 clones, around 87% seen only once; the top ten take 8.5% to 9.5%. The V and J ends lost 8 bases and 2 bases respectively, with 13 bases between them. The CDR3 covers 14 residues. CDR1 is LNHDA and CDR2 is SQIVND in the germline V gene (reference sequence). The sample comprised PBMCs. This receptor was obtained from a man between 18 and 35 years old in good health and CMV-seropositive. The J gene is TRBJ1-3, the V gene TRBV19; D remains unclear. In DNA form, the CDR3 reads TGTGCCAGTGCTTTGGTTGGCACTGGAAACACCATATATTTT. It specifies CASALVGTGNTIYF.